Below, 10 T cell receptor beta chains from the same sample are listed, as sequenced in a study of blood T cell repertoires in COVID-19. Assay: immunoSEQ multiplex PCR; the TCRdb copy retains only in-frame clones and omits some. The sample yields roughly 260,000 clones, over 75% seen once. The material sequenced was peripheral blood. The receptors were sampled from a woman aged 45 to 65 with acute or convalescent COVID-19.

This chain joins TRBV29-1 and TRBJ2-2; 7 bases map to TRBD1. The CDR3 is 12 amino acids. Looked up from germline, CDR1 is SQVTM and CDR2 is ANQGSEA. The trim removed 5 bases at V and 8 bases at J, leaving 5 bases unmatched. CDR3 protein: CSVYRGTGELFF. CDR3 DNA: TGCAGCGTTTACAGGGGAACGGGGGAGCTGTTTTTT.

There are a few counts of this clone. The chain links TRBV28 to TRBJ2-2, with D maybe TRBD1 (7 bases). Trimming took 1 base from V and 4 from J, leaving 13 bases between them. The germline V gene encodes CDR1 MDHEN and CDR2 SYDVKM. CDR3 length: 16 residues. The CDR3 coding sequence is TGTGCCAGCAGTTTATTTACCCAGGGGGGCACCGGGGAGCTGTTTTTT. Its translation is CASSLFTQGGTGELFF.

V gene TRBV28 combines with J gene TRBJ2-5, with D possibly matching TRBD2 (7 bases). V lost 6 bases and J 5 bases, leaving 19 bases between the germline ends. The V gene's germline CDR1 is MDHEN and CDR2 SYDVKM. This CDR3 comprises 15 residues. CDR3 DNA: TGTGCCAGCAGAGGAGTGCGGGGGCCGGGGGAGACCCAGTACTTC. Protein sequence: CASRGVRGPGETQYF.

This chain links TRBV6-6 with TRBJ2-1; 8 positions match TRBD2. V lost 2 bases to trimming and J lost 6 bases; unmatched junction nucleotides: 3. The length of the CDR3 is 14 residues. Germline V gene sequence: CDR1 MNHNY, CDR2 SVGAGI (reference sequence). In DNA form, the CDR3 reads TGTGCCAGCAGTTACACTAGCGGTGTCAATGAGCAGTTCTTC. Its translation: CASSYTSGVNEQFF.

This chain connects TRBV6-5 to TRBJ2-2; tentative D call: TRBD1 (5 bases). From germline, CDR1 is MNHEY and CDR2 SVGAGI. This CDR3 contains 14 residues. Trimming removed 7 bases from V and 6 bases from J, with 15 bases in between. DNA of the CDR3: TGTGCCAGCAACCGCAGGGAATCGGCCGGGGAGCTGTTTTTT. It encodes CASNRRESAGELFF.

The chain combines TRBV5-1 with TRBJ1-4, with D perhaps matching TRBD1 (6 bases). The CDR3 is 16 residues long. Trimming took off 3 bases at V and 2 bases at J, with 14 bases between the two ends. Per the germline V gene, CDR1 is SGHRS and CDR2 is YFSETQ. CDR3 protein: CASSWGNRATNEKLFF. CDR3 nucleotide sequence: TGCGCCAGCAGCTGGGGAAACAGGGCCACTAATGAAAAACTGTTTTTT.

V gene TRBV7-8 combines with J gene TRBJ1-4, with no clear D. The CDR3 consists of 15 residues. V lost 0 bases and J 0 bases, leaving 5 bases between the germline ends. CDR1 and CDR2 from the germline V gene are SGHVS and FQNEAQ. CDR3 bases: TGTGCCAGCAGCTTAGCGCCAGCAACTAATGAAAAACTGTTTTTT. This translates into CASSLAPATNEKLFF.

The chain carries TRBV24-1 and TRBJ2-1; 8 positions match TRBD1. The CDR3 is 15 residues long. Trimming removed 7 bases from V and 6 bases from J; junction bases left unmatched: 10. Germline loops: CDR1 KGHDR, CDR2 SFDVKD. This CDR3 reads CATSRTGSGGNEQFF. For the CDR3, the DNA is TGTGCCACCAGCCGGACAGGGAGTGGGGGCAATGAGCAGTTCTTC.

As regards this clone: At one of its ends the junction is not consistent with the germline gene, which may arise from a read error. The chain is built from TRBV28 and TRBJ1-2; TRBD1 agrees at 12 bases. This CDR3 spans 17 amino acids. Germline CDR1 is MDHEN and CDR2 is SYDVKM. The CDR3 nucleotides read TGTGCCAGCACTTTATGGGACAGGGGGCGCCTCGGCTATGGCTACACCTTC. Protein: CASTLWDRGRLGYGYTF.

This clone was observed a few times. The rearrangement links TRBV7-2 to TRBJ1-3; 11 bases map to TRBD1. The germline gives CDR1 SGHTA, CDR2 FQGNSA. V lost 5 bases, J lost 7 bases, and 4 bases stayed unmatched. CDR3 length: 14 residues. In DNA, the CDR3 is TGTGCCAGCAGCCCCCGGACAGGGGGCAACACCATATATTTT. It encodes CASSPRTGGNTIYF.